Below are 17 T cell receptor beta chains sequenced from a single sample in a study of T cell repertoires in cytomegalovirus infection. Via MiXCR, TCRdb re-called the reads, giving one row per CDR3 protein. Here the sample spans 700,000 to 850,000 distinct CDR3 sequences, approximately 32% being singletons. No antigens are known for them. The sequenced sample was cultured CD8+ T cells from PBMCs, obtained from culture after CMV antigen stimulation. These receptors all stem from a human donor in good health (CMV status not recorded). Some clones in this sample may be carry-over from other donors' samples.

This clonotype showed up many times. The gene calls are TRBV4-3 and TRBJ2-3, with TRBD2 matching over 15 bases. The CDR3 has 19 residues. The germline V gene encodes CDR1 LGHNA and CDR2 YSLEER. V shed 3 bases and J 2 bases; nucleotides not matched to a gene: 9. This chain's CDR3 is CASSHHGLAGGRNTDTQYF. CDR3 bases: TGCGCCAGCAGCCACCACGGACTAGCGGGGGGGCGAAACACAGATACGCAGTATTTT.

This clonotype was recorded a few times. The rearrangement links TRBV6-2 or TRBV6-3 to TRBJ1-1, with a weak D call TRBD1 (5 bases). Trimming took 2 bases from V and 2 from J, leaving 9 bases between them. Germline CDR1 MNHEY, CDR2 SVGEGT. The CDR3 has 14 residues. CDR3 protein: CASSYNGANTEAFF. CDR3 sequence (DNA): TGTGCCAGCAGTTACAACGGGGCTAACACTGAAGCTTTCTTT.

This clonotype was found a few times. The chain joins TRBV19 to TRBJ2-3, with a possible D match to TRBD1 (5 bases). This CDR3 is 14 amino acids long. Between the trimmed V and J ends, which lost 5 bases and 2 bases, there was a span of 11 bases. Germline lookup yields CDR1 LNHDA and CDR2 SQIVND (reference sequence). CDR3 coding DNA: TGTGCCAGTAGTGGCCGACAGTTCACAGATACGCAGTATTTT. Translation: CASSGRQFTDTQYF.

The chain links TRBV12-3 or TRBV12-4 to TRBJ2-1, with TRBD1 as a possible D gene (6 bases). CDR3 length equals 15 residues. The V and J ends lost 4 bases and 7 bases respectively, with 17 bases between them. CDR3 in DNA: TGTGCCAGCAGTTCGGGACACCAGAGGAGTAATGAGCAGTTCTTC. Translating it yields CASSSGHQRSNEQFF.

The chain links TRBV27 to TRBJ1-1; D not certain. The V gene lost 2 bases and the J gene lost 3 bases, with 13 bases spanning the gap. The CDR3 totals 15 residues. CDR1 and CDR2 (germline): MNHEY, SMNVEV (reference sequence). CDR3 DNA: TGTGCCAGCAGTTTAGGACTCTCGGGTTACACTGAAGCTTTCTTT. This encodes CASSLGLSGYTEAFF.

CDR3 sequence (DNA): TGCGCCAGCAGCTTGGCCCTACCGGACAGGGGATTTAGCAATCAGCCCCAGCATTTT. Translation: CASSLALPDRGFSNQPQHF. The genes are TRBV5-1 and TRBJ1-5; TRBD1 matches at 9 bases. This CDR3 is built from 19 residues. V was pared by 0 bases and J by 0 bases, with 10 bases of the junction left unmatched. Per germline, CDR1 SGHRS and CDR2 YFSETQ. Variable domain in full (rest from reference TRBV5-1 and TRBJ1-5): KAGVTQTPRYLIKTRGQQVTLSCSPISGHRSVSWYQQTPGQGLQFLFEYFSETQRNKGNFPGRFSGRQFSNSRSEMNVSTLELGDSALYLCASSLALPDRGFSNQPQHFGDGTRLSIL.

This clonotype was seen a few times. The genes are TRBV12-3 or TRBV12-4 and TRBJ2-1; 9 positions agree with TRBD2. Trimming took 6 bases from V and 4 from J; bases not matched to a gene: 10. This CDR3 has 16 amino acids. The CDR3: CASSPLAGVGYNEQFF. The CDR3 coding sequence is TGTGCCAGCAGCCCTTTAGCGGGGGTGGGGTACAATGAGCAGTTCTTC.

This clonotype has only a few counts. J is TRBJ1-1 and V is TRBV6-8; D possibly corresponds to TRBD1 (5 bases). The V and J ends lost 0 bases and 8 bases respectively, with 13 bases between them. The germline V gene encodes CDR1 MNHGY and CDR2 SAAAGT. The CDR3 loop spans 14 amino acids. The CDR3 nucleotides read TGTGCCAGCAGTTACTCGTTCAGGGACCTAGAAGCTTTCTTT. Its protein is CASSYSFRDLEAFF.

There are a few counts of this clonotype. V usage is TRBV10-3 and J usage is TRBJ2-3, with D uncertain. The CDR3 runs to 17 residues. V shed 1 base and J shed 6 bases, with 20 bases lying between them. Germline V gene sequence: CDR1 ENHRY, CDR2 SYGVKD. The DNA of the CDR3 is TGTGCCATCAGTGAGTATTCGACGAAACATAGGACGGATACGCAGTATTTT. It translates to CAISEYSTKHRTDTQYF.

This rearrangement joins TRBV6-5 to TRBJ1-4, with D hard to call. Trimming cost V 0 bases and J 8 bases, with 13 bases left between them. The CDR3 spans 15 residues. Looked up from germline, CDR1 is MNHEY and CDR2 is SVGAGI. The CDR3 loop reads CASSYSPYGGEKLFF. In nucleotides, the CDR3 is TGTGCCAGCAGTTACTCCCCGTACGGTGGGGAAAAACTGTTTTTT.

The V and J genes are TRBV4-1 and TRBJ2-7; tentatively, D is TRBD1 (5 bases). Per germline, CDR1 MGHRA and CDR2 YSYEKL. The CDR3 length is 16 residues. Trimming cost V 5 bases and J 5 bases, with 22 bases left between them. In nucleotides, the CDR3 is TGCGCCAGCAGCAACCAACCAGGGCCGGGTCTGGACGAGCAGTACTTC. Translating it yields CASSNQPGPGLDEQYF.

As DNA, the CDR3 is TGTGCCAGCAGTATCCCTAGCGGGGGCACAGATACGCAGTATTTT. Translation gives CASSIPSGGTDTQYF. The rearrangement uses TRBV2 and TRBJ2-3; 9 nucleotides align to TRBD2. V lost 5 bases and J lost 1; bases outside the gene matches: 4. Looked up from germline, CDR1 is SNHLY and CDR2 is FYNNEI. The CDR3 runs to 15 residues.

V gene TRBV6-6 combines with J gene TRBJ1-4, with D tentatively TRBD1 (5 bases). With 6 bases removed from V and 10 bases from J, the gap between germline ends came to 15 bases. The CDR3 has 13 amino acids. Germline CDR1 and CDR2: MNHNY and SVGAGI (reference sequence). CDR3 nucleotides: TGTGCCAGCAGCCTCGACAGCCCAGTAAAACTGTTTTTT. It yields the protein CASSLDSPVKLFF.

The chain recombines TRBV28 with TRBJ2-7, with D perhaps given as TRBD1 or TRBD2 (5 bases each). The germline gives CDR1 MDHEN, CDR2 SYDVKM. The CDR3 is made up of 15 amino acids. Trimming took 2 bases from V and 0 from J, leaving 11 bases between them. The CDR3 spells CASSLGRESSYEQYV. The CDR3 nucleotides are TGTGCCAGCAGTTTAGGCAGGGAGAGCTCCTACGAGCAGTACGTC.

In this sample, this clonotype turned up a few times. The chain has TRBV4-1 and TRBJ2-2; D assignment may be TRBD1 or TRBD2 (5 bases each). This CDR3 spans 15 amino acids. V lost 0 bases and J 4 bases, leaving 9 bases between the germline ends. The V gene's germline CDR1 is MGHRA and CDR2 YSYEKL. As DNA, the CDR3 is TGCGCCAGCAGCCAAGAGTCAGGGAGCACCGGGGAGCTGTTTTTT. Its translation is CASSQESGSTGELFF.

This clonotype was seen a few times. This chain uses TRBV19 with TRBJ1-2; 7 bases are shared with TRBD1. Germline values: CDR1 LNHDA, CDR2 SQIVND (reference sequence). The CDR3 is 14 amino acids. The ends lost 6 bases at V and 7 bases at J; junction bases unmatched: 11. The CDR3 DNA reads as TGTGCCAGTAGCCAATCAGGGGGAATCGCTGGCTACACCTTC. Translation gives CASSQSGGIAGYTF.

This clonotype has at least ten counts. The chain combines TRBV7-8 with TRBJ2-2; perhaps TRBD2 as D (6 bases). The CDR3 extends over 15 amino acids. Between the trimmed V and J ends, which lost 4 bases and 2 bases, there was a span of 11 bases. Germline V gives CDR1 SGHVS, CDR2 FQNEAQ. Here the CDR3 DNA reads TGTGCCAGCAGCTCCGGAGGGGTAAACACCGGGGAGCTGTTTTTT. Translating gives CASSSGGVNTGELFF.